This T cell receptor (beta chain) was recorded in a study of neurological immune-mediated disorders. With 10-nucleotide random UMIs included, cDNA was synthesized by 5'RACE. TCRdb re-called the 5' RACE reads with MiXCR, one entry per CDR3 protein. The table has approximately 89,000 distinct CDR3 sequences, about 12% seen once. There are many counts of this clonotype. The target antigen is unknown. Notes on the study in general: None of the CDR3 amino acid sequences of expanded clones were shared across subjects, and this suggested private repertoires in all groups. In HTLV-1-associated myelopathy, TCR clonal expansion was greatest, and in multiple sclerosis it was least, below healthy controls.

Regarding time point: longitudinal time-point 2. 2 million unsorted PBMCs were stored in RNAlater at -80 °C before RNA extraction. The clonotype originates from a female donor with HTLV-1-associated myelopathy (HAM/TSP). Sequencing was performed on PBMCs.

DNA for the CDR3: TGTGCCAGCAGCCCCGGGACAGGGGTATTTACTAATGAAAAACTGTTTTTT. Translating gives CASSPGTGVFTNEKLFF. The rearrangement uses TRBV7-8 and TRBJ1-4; TRBD1 matches at 10 bases. From germline, CDR1 is SGHVS and CDR2 FQNEAQ. V dropped 5 bases and J dropped 2; count of bases not matched to a gene: 8. CDR3 size: 17 residues.